Shown below are 31 T cell receptor beta chains from a single sample sequenced in a study of shared T cell receptors in the human thymus. Libraries were prepared by immunoSEQ multiplex PCR; TCRdb keeps only in-frame clonotypes and omits some of them. Seen here are hundreds of thousands of clones, around 87% observed once, and the top ten hold 0.0094%. The same sample was also used in a study of human thymus T cells.

Sample: thymocytes. All receptors come from a boy younger than two with a congenital heart defect.

V is TRBV4-1 and J is TRBJ1-2, with TRBD1 matching 9 bases. The CDR3 consists of 16 residues. Germline lookup yields CDR1 MGHRA and CDR2 YSYEKL. Trimming removed 1 base from V and 8 bases from J; junction bases left unmatched: 11. CDR3 residues: CASSQGQGEVILGYTF. The DNA for the CDR3 is TGCGCCAGCAGCCAAGGACAGGGGGAAGTGATATTAGGCTACACCTTC.

The chain joins TRBV6-5 to TRBJ1-2; the D gene is possibly TRBD1 (5 bases). Germline V gives CDR1 MNHEY, CDR2 SVGAGI. The CDR3 runs 13 residues. V was trimmed by 6 bases and J by 7 bases, leaving 15 bases between them. In DNA, the CDR3 is TGTGCCAGCAGCAGGTTCGGGAGGGGTGGCTACACCTTC. Protein sequence: CASSRFGRGGYTF.

The rearrangement uses TRBV27 and TRBJ1-1, with TRBD1 identical over 9 bases. The V segment lost 9 bases and the J segment 0 bases; nucleotides outside the gene matches: 5. CDR3 size: 14 residues. CDR1 and CDR2 from the germline V gene are MNHEY and SMNVEV (reference sequence). CDR3 protein: CASQGTGLNTEAFF. As DNA, the CDR3 is TGTGCCAGTCAAGGGACAGGGTTGAACACTGAAGCTTTCTTT.

The chain recombines TRBV5-1 with TRBJ2-7, with 9 bases identical to TRBD1. The CDR3 runs 18 residues. CDR1 is SGHRS, CDR2 YFSETQ, per germline. Trimming removed 0 bases from V and 2 bases from J; junction bases left unmatched: 12. CDR3 DNA: TGCGCCAGCAGCTTGGTGGTGAACCGGGACAGGGATACCTACGAGCAGTACTTC. Amino acids: CASSLVVNRDRDTYEQYF.

J is TRBJ2-1 and V is TRBV30, with 7 bases aligning to TRBD2. Germline assignment: CDR1 GTSNPN and CDR2 SVGIG (reference sequence). Trimming removed 2 bases from V and 2 bases from J; junction bases left unmatched: 6. The CDR3 length is 15 residues. The CDR3 loop is CAWSKEGGTYNEQFF. CDR3 coding DNA: TGTGCCTGGAGTAAGGAGGGAGGGACCTACAATGAGCAGTTCTTC.

The chain links TRBV5-6 to TRBJ2-5; tentatively, D is TRBD1 (6 bases). V lost 1 base to trimming and J lost 1 base, with 8 bases between them. The CDR3 consists of 14 residues. Germline V CDR1 and CDR2: SGHDT, YYEEEE. The CDR3 DNA sequence: TGTGCCAGCAGCTTGTCGACAGGCCAAGAGACCCAGTACTTC. Translated: CASSLSTGQETQYF.

The chain links TRBV4-1 to TRBJ2-3; the match to TRBD2 covers 10 bases. V was clipped by 2 bases and J by 1 base; unmatched bases: 0. This CDR3 has 15 residues. Per germline, CDR1 MGHRA and CDR2 YSYEKL. The CDR3, as DNA: TGCGCCAGCAGCCAAACTAGCGGGGGCACAGATACGCAGTATTTT. Translation: CASSQTSGGTDTQYF.

The J gene is TRBJ1-3, the V gene TRBV5-1; the D is unclear. V lost 0 bases and J lost 4, with 17 bases in between. The CDR3 is 17 residues long. Germline loops: CDR1 SGHRS, CDR2 YFSETQ. As DNA, the CDR3 is TGCGCCAGCAGCTTGGAGTTTACTACGACCCCCGGAAACACCATATATTTT. It yields the protein CASSLEFTTTPGNTIYF.

The chain uses TRBV9 and TRBJ2-3; possible D gene TRBD2, 7 bases. CDR3 length: 19 residues. Germline V lookup: CDR1 SGDLS, CDR2 YYNGEE. Between the trimmed V and J ends, which lost 0 bases and 3 bases, there was a span of 23 bases. This CDR3 reads CASSVVAGAPLQKTDTQYF. CDR3 DNA sequence: TGTGCCAGCAGCGTAGTTGCGGGGGCGCCTCTTCAAAAAACAGATACGCAGTATTTT.

The V call is TRBV11-2, the J call TRBJ2-7; 10 positions match TRBD2. This CDR3 contains 15 residues. J was trimmed by 4 bases and V by 1 base; bases with no gene match: 4. Germline CDR1 is SGHAT and CDR2 is FQNNGV. CDR3 nucleotides: TGTGCCAGCAGCTTAGGGACTAGCGGACTGTACGAGCAGTACTTC. It specifies CASSLGTSGLYEQYF. The whole variable domain, remainder taken from reference TRBV11-2 and TRBJ2-7, is EAGVAQSPRYKIIEKRQSVAFWCNPISGHATLYWYQQILGQGPKLLIQFQNNGVVDDSQLPKDRFSAERLKGVDSTLKIQPAKLEDSAVYLCASSLGTSGLYEQYFGPGTRLTVT.

The gene calls are TRBV29-1 and TRBJ1-2; TRBD1 matches 10 bases. Germline assignment: CDR1 SQVTM and CDR2 ANQGSEA. The CDR3 is 13 amino acids. The V and J ends lost 3 bases and 6 bases, in that order; junction bases with no gene match: 4. The CDR3: CSVDWTGGDGYTF. In DNA form, the CDR3 reads TGCAGCGTTGACTGGACAGGGGGGGATGGCTACACCTTC.

The rearrangement uses TRBV9 and TRBJ1-3, with D perhaps matching TRBD1 (6 bases). V was cut by 2 bases and J by 0 bases, with 15 bases left in between. The germline gives CDR1 SGDLS, CDR2 YYNGEE. The CDR3 covers 17 residues. The CDR3 loop reads CASSVGSRTVSGNTIYF. CDR3 nucleotide sequence: TGTGCCAGCAGCGTCGGATCCCGGACAGTCTCTGGAAACACCATATATTTT.

J is TRBJ2-3 and V is TRBV27; TRBD2 might be the D (6 bases). Deletions cut 3 bases from V and 0 bases from J, with 19 bases between. Germline V gene sequence: CDR1 MNHEY, CDR2 SMNVEV (reference sequence). The CDR3 has 18 residues. This CDR3 is CASSFRNIAESSTDTQYF. The CDR3 DNA sequence: TGTGCCAGCAGTTTCCGTAATATAGCGGAGTCTAGCACAGATACGCAGTATTTT.

V is TRBV7-9 and J is TRBJ1-2, with 8 bases identical to TRBD1. The V gene's germline CDR1 is SEHNR and CDR2 FQNEAQ (reference sequence). V shed 4 bases, J shed 2 bases, and the junction held 12 bases outside the gene matches. The CDR3 totals 17 residues. As DNA, the CDR3 is TGTGCCAGCAGCTCCGAAAGCAGGGACAGGTTAAACTATGGCTACACCTTC. Translating gives CASSSESRDRLNYGYTF.

V is TRBV27 and J is TRBJ1-2; 9 bases align to TRBD1. The trim removed 6 bases at V and 8 bases at J, leaving 7 bases unmatched. The CDR3 has 13 amino acids. The germline gives CDR1 MNHEY, CDR2 SMNVEV (reference sequence). The CDR3 region is CASSSWTGDGYTF. The CDR3 DNA follows: TGTGCCAGCAGCTCCTGGACAGGGGACGGCTACACCTTC.

The chain has TRBV14 and TRBJ1-4; D possibly corresponds to TRBD1 (6 bases). CDR1 and CDR2 (germline): SGHDN, FVKESK. Deletions cut 5 bases from V and 7 bases from J, with 17 bases between. The CDR3 is 15 residues long. The CDR3 loop is CASSYQDSPSEKLFF. Here the CDR3 DNA reads TGTGCCAGCAGCTACCAGGACAGTCCATCTGAAAAACTGTTTTTT.

This chain links TRBV6-6 with TRBJ2-5; D is perhaps TRBD1 (5 bases). Germline assignment: CDR1 MNHNY and CDR2 SVGAGI (reference sequence). The CDR3 spans 12 residues. The V and J ends lost 5 bases and 6 bases respectively, with 10 bases between them. Here the CDR3 reads CASSQGIQTQYF. CDR3 nucleotides: TGTGCCAGCAGTCAGGGAATTCAGACCCAGTACTTC.

The chain recombines TRBV11-2 with TRBJ1-6; TRBD1 might be the D (5 bases). CDR1 is SGHAT, CDR2 FQNNGV, per germline. Trimming took 7 bases from V and 5 from J, leaving 12 bases between them. This CDR3 contains 14 residues. The CDR3 sequence: CASNPGGNNSPLHF. CDR3 nucleotide sequence: TGTGCCAGCAACCCCGGGGGAAATAATTCACCCCTCCACTTT.

The table lists this clone with a count of one. The chain couples TRBV27 to TRBJ2-7; D may be TRBD2 (5 bases). V dropped 5 bases and J dropped 6 bases, with 11 bases sitting between them. The CDR3 length is 12 residues. Germline-derived CDR1 and CDR2 are MNHEY and SMNVEV (reference sequence). In DNA form, the CDR3 reads TGTGCCAGCAGTCACAGACTATCCGAGCAGTACTTC. Its protein product is CASSHRLSEQYF.

The rearrangement joins TRBV5-1 to TRBJ1-2; D unresolved. CDR3 length equals 17 residues. Germline V lookup: CDR1 SGHRS, CDR2 YFSETQ. Trimming removed 0 bases from V and 2 bases from J, with 17 bases in between. The CDR3 DNA is TGCGCCAGCAGCTTGGAACCCCCGACAAAAACAAACTATGGCTACACCTTC. It is translated as CASSLEPPTKTNYGYTF.

The rearrangement links TRBV2 to TRBJ2-7; D is possibly TRBD1 (5 bases). CDR1 and CDR2 (germline): SNHLY, FYNNEI. CDR3 length equals 13 residues. V was trimmed by 6 bases and J by 4 bases, leaving 13 bases between them. This CDR3 reads CASSLGHQYEQYF. CDR3 DNA: TGTGCCAGCAGCTTAGGACACCAATACGAGCAGTACTTC.

This chain links TRBV28 with TRBJ2-7; tentatively, D is TRBD2 (6 bases). The CDR3 loop spans 15 amino acids. V was cut by 3 bases and J by 3 bases, with 15 bases left in between. Germline loops: CDR1 MDHEN, CDR2 SYDVKM. The CDR3 loop is CASSFLPGSGYEQYF. The CDR3 region has the DNA TGTGCCAGCAGTTTCCTCCCCGGGAGTGGCTACGAGCAGTACTTC.

The chain joins TRBV27 to TRBJ2-1; 8 positions agree with TRBD1. The germline V gene has CDR1 MNHEY and CDR2 SMNVEV (reference sequence). Trimming at V came to 5 bases and at J to 13 bases, leaving 10 bases not matched to a gene. The CDR3 totals 13 residues. DNA of the CDR3: TGTGCCAGCAGTAACAGGACAGGGCGCACCCAGTTCTTC. Protein: CASSNRTGRTQFF.

This chain uses TRBV14 with TRBJ2-1; 12 nucleotides align to TRBD2. The V gene end was trimmed by 0 bases and the J gene end by 3 bases; junction bases not matched to a gene: 18. The CDR3 contains 22 residues. Germline V lookup: CDR1 SGHDN, CDR2 FVKESK. The CDR3 nucleotides read TGTGCCAGCAGCCAAGATCTCCCTGGTAGGGGACTAGCGGGTGAAATCTACAATGAGCAGTTCTTC. Translating gives CASSQDLPGRGLAGEIYNEQFF.

The CDR3 bases are TGTGCCAGCAGCTCCCCCGGGACTAGCGACGACGGCAGGGAGACCCAGTACTTC. Residues: CASSSPGTSDDGRETQYF. This chain joins TRBV5-4 and TRBJ2-5, with 10 bases that match TRBD2. This CDR3 spans 18 amino acids. Germline values: CDR1 SGHNT, CDR2 YYREEE (reference sequence). V shed 3 bases, J shed 5 bases, and the junction held 16 bases outside the gene matches.

This clone was recorded only once. The chain joins TRBV2 to TRBJ1-5; unclear D gene. V shed 5 bases and J shed 0 bases, with 14 bases lying between them. This CDR3 is built from 16 residues. Per germline, CDR1 SNHLY and CDR2 FYNNEI. CDR3 loop: CASSSSVADSNQPQHF. As DNA, the CDR3 is TGTGCCAGCAGTTCTAGCGTAGCCGATAGCAATCAGCCCCAGCATTTT.

The rearrangement joins TRBV7-8 to TRBJ1-3, with TRBD1 identical over 7 bases. After removal of 5 bases from V and 4 bases from J, the junction contained 17 bases not matched to a gene. This CDR3 is 18 amino acids long. CDR1 is SGHVS and CDR2 is FQNEAQ in the germline V gene. CDR3 nucleotides: TGTGCCAGCAGCCGACAGGGTCTCGGAGTGTGGGGGGGAAACACCATATATTTT. It encodes CASSRQGLGVWGGNTIYF.

The V call is TRBV15, the J call TRBJ2-4; 7 positions match TRBD2. CDR1 and CDR2 from the germline V gene are LNHNV and YYDKDF (reference sequence). With 3 bases clipped from V and 11 bases from J, the junction kept 7 bases outside the gene matches. This CDR3 is built from 13 residues. CDR3 sequence (DNA): TGTGCCACCAGCAGTGGGAGGGACTTATTTCAGTACTTC. Translation gives CATSSGRDLFQYF. Combining the CDR3 with reference TRBV15 and TRBJ2-4 gives the whole variable domain DAMVIQNPRYQVTQFGKPVTLSCSQTLNHNVMYWYQQKSSQAPKLLFHYYDKDFNNEADTPDNFQSRRPNTSFCFLDIRSPGLGDTAMYLCATSSGRDLFQYFGAGTRLSVL.

The genes are TRBV7-2 and TRBJ2-1; 10 bases fit TRBD2. Germline V gives CDR1 SGHTA, CDR2 FQGNSA. V trimming: 1 base; J trimming: 2 bases; junction bases outside the gene matches: 5. The length of the CDR3 is 17 residues. The CDR3 protein is CASSLGGLAGAYNEQFF. The CDR3 region has the DNA TGTGCCAGCAGCTTAGGGGGTCTAGCGGGAGCCTACAATGAGCAGTTCTTC.

A remark on this clone: This CDR3 is also generated by other DNA sequences in the sample. The chain recombines TRBV5-1 with TRBJ2-5; weak D call: TRBD2 (5 bases). In germline, CDR1 is SGHRS, CDR2 YFSETQ. The V and J ends lost 4 bases and 4 bases respectively, with 14 bases between them. The length of the CDR3 is 14 residues. CDR3 residues: CASSLAGVVETQYF. CDR3 in DNA: TGCGCCAGCAGCCTCGCCGGGGTTGTAGAGACCCAGTACTTC.

This clone was seen only once. The chain is built from TRBV18 and TRBJ2-2; TRBD1 aligns across 7 bases. This CDR3 has 16 amino acids. Germline CDR1 is KGHSH and CDR2 is LQKENI. With V trimmed by 3 bases and J by 4 bases, 8 bases remained unmatched. The CDR3 sequence is CASSPMGQLSTGELFF. DNA of the CDR3: TGTGCCAGCTCACCCATGGGACAGCTATCCACCGGGGAGCTGTTTTTT.